This T cell receptor (beta chain) appears in the sequencing data of a study of cytotoxic CD8 clonotypes in ibrutinib-treated CLL. General study points: Ibrutinib response saw clonality rise, and progression saw it return toward baseline.

As for this clone: The antigen remains unidentified.

This table comes from immunoSEQ multiplex PCR, and its TCRdb copy is limited to in-frame clones, with some not included. The sample consists of around 20,000 clones, roughly 80% of them appearing once. The CDR3 contains 17 residues. In germline, CDR1 is ENHRY, CDR2 SYGVKD. Trimming pared 3 bases from V and 0 bases from J, leaving 12 bases between. The sequence derives from a human donor with chronic lymphocytic leukemia. The genes are TRBV10-3 and TRBJ2-6; D may correspond to TRBD1 or TRBD2 (5 bases each). Sequenced here: PBMCs, sampled before ibrutinib treatment. The CDR3 nucleotides are TGTGCCATCAGTGAAACGGGGCCTAGCTCTGGGGCCAACGTCCTGACTTTC. It encodes CAISETGPSSGANVLTF.